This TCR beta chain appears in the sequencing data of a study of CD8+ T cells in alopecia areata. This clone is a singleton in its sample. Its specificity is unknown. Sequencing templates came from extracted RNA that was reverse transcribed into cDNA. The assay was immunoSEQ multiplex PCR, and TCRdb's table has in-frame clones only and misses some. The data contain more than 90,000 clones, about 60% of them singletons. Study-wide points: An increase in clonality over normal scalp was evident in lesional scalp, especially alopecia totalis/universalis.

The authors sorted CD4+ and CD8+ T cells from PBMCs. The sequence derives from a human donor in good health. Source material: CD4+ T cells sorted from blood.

Here the CDR3 DNA reads TGTGCCAGCAGTAGGGACAACTACGAGCAGTACTTC. Residues: CASSRDNYEQYF. The chain employs TRBV2 and TRBJ2-7; tentatively, D is TRBD1 (6 bases). The V gene lost 5 bases and the J gene lost 3 bases, with 8 bases spanning the gap. Germline values: CDR1 SNHLY, CDR2 FYNNEI. There are 12 residues in the CDR3.